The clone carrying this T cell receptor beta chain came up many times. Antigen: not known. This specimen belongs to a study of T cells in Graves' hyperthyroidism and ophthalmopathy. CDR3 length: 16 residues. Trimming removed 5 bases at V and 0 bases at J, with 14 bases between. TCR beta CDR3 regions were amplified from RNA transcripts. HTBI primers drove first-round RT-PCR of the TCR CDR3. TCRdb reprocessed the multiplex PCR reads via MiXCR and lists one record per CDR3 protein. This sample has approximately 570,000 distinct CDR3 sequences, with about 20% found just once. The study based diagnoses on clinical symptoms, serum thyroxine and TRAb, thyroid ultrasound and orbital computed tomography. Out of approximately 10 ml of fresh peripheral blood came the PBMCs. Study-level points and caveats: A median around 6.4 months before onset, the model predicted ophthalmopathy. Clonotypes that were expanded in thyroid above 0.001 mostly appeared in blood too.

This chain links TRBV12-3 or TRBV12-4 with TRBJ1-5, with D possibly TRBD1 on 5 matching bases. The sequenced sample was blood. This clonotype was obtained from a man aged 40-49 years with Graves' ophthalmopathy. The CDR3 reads CASSVTRARSNQPQHF. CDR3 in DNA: TGTGCCAGCAGTGTCACCAGGGCTCGTAGCAATCAGCCCCAGCATTTT.